The sequence of this T cell receptor beta chain was determined in a study of OX40 agonist ivuxolimab in advanced cancers. Regarding the study in general: The costimulatory receptor OX40 (CD134) was targeted by ivuxolimab, a fully human IgG2 agonistic monoclonal antibody. Peripheral TCRbeta sequencing was intended to test whether TCR sequence diversity was altered and clonal T-cell expansion was caused by ivuxolimab. In the dose-escalation cohort, 70% to 85% of patients were male, and the mean age was 60 years with a range of 23 to 79. Prior anti-PD-1, anti-PD-L1 or anti-CTLA-4 therapy was permitted, and 35% to 40% of dose-escalation patients had received checkpoint inhibitors. Partial responses occurred in three dose-escalation patients: two with cutaneous melanoma and one with hepatocellular carcinoma. Intravenous ivuxolimab was administered to patients every 2 weeks at six dose levels: 0.01, 0.1, 0.3, 1.5, 3 and 10 mg/kg. Among the roughly 50 dose-escalation patients, about 20 had hepatocellular carcinoma, around 15 melanoma, 9 renal cell carcinoma and 9 head and neck cancer. The paper reports the monotherapy dose-escalation portion (N = 52 patients) of the phase I ivuxolimab trial. On the study overall, not on this receptor specifically: Low levels of normalized T-cell clonal expansion were also seen in some nonresponding patients. The antigen specificity of the peripheral T cells that underwent clonal expansion was not determined. After ivuxolimab, CD8+ T cells had more expanded clones than CD4+ T cells on average. In the 0.1-3.0 mg/kg groups, partial responders had among the lowest normalized peripheral clonal expansion, particularly in CD8+ T cells. At doses from 0.1 to 3.0 mg/kg, clonal expansion was seen in both CD4+ and CD8+ blood T cells between baseline and week 6.

Patients with a history of autoimmune disease or receiving systemic immunosuppression were excluded from the trial. Peripheral blood for TCR sequencing was collected from all dose cohorts at baseline, on cycle 4 day 1, and on cycle 7 day 1. Samples were obtained from an open-label, multicenter, first-in-human phase I dose-escalation trial of ivuxolimab. Adults with locally advanced or metastatic melanoma, renal cell carcinoma, hepatocellular carcinoma or head and neck squamous cell carcinoma were enrolled in the trial. Before TCR sequencing, CD4+ T cells and CD8+ T cells from peripheral blood were sorted into separate populations. Genomic DNA was isolated from the sorted cells so that the TCRbeta CDR3 region could be sequenced. The immunoSEQ Assay was used for sequencing of TCRbeta CDR3 regions. The table comes from immuneACCESS by way of TCRdb, which keeps in-frame sequences with V and J called. Part of the clones is missing from these tables; in studies checked, under half for an unresolved V gene and the rest for unknown reasons. This sample gives about 50,000 clones in total; around nine tenths of them show up just once. The ten largest clones capture over 1.5% of the sample.

Including the terminal cysteine and phenylalanine, the CDR3 comprises 13 residues. The sequence is cut down to CDR3 DNA, 39 bases in frame from base 1. V and J are truncated by 4 bases and 6 bases respectively, leaving an intervening sequence of 13 bases. The germline V gene gives CDR1 as SGHRS and CDR2 as YFSETQ. A word on this clone: This receptor's antigen is unknown. No much larger clonotype is one base removed from it; base qualities were not supplied.

This TCR was recovered from an adult with an advanced solid tumor such as melanoma, head and neck, liver or kidney cancer. The source was CD4+ or CD8+ T cells sorted from blood, collected in a trial of the OX40 agonist ivuxolimab. The rearrangement combines TRBV5-1 with TRBJ1-2; a tentative D call is TRBD1 (6 bases match). The CDR3 region reads CASSGGAKHGYTF. The DNA sequence is given as TGCGCCAGCAGCGGGGGCGCAAAGCATGGCTACACCTTC.